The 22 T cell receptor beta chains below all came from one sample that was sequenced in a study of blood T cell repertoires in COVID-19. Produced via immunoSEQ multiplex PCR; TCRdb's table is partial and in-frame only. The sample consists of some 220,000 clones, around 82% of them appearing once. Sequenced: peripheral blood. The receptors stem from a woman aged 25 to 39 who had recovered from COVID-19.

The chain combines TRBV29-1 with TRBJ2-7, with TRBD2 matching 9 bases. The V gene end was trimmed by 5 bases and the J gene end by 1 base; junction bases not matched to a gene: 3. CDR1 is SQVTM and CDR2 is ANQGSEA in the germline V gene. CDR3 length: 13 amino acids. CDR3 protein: CSVRTSVSYEQYF. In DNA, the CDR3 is TGCAGCGTTCGGACTAGCGTATCCTACGAGCAGTACTTC.

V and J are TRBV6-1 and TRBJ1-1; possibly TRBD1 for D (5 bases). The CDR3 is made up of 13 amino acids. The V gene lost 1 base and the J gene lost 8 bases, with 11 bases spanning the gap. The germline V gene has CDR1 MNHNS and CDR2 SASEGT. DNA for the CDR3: TGTGCCAGCAGTGAAGGGGGCCTGCAAGAAGCTTTCTTT. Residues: CASSEGGLQEAFF.

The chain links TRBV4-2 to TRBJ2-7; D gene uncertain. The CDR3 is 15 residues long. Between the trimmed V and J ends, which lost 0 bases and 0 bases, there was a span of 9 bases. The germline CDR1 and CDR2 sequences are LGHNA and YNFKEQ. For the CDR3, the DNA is TGTGCCAGCAGCCAAGACCTACCGCCCTCCTACGAGCAGTACTTC. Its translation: CASSQDLPPSYEQYF.

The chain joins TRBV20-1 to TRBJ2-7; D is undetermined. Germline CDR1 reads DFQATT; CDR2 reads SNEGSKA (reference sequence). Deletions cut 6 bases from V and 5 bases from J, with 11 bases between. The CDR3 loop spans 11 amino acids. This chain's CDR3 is CSAGRGDEQYF. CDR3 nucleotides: TGCAGTGCCGGCCGAGGAGACGAGCAGTACTTC.

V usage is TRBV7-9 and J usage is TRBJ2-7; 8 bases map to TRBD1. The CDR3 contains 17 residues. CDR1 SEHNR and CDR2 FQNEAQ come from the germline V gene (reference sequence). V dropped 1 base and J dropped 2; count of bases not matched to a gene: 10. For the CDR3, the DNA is TGTGCCAGCAGCTTAGGGGGACAGGTCCAGGGCGCCTACGAGCAGTACTTC. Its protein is CASSLGGQVQGAYEQYF.

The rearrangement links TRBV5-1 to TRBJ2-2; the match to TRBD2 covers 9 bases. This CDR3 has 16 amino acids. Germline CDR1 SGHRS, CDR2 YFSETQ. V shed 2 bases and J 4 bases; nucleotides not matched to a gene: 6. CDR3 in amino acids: CASSFSGSQGTGELFF. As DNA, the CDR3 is TGCGCCAGCAGCTTTAGCGGGAGTCAGGGCACCGGGGAGCTGTTTTTT.

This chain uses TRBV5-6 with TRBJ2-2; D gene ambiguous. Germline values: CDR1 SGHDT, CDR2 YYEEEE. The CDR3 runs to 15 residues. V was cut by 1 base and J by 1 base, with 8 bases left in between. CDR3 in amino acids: CASSLPPGNTGELFF. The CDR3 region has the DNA TGTGCCAGCAGCTTGCCCCCAGGGAACACCGGGGAGCTGTTTTTT.

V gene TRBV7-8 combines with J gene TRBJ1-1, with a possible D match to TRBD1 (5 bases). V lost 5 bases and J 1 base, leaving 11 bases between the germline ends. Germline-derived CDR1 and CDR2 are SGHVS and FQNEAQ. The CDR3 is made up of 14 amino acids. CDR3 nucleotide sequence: TGTGCCAGCAGCGCTACAGGTTGGAACACTGAAGCTTTCTTT. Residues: CASSATGWNTEAFF.

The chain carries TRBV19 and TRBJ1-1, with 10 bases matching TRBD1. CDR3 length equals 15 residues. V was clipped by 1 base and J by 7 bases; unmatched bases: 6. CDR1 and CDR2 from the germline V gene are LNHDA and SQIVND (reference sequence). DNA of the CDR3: TGTGCCAGTAGTATAGGACAGGGGGCAGGTCATGAAGCTTTCTTT. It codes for CASSIGQGAGHEAFF. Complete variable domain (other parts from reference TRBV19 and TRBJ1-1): DGGITQSPKYLFRKEGQNVTLSCEQNLNHDAMYWYRQDPGQGLRLIYYSQIVNDFQKGDIAEGYSVSREKKESFPLTVTSAQKNPTAFYLCASSIGQGAGHEAFFGQGTRLTVV.

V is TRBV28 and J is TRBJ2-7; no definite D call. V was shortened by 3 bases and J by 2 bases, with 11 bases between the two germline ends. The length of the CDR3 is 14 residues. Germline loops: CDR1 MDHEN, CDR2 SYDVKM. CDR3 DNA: TGTGCCAGCAGTTTTCCGGCGGAGACCTACGAGCAGTACTTC. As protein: CASSFPAETYEQYF.

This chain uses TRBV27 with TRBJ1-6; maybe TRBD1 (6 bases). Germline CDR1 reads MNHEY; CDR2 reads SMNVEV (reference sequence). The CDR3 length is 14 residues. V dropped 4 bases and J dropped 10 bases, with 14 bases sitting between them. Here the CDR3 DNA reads TGTGCCAGCAGTTCTTCAGGGGTTGGCTCACCCCTCCACTTT. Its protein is CASSSSGVGSPLHF.

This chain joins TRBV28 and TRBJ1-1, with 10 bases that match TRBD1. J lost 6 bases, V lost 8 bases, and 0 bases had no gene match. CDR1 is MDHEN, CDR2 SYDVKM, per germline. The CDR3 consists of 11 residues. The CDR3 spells CASGTGAEAFF. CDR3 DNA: TGTGCCAGCGGGACAGGGGCTGAAGCTTTCTTT. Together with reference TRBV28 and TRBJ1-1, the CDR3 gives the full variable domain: DVKVTQSSRYLVKRTGEKVFLECVQDMDHENMFWYRQDPGLGLRLIYFSYDVKMKEKGDIPEGYSVSREKKERFSLILESASTNQTSMYLCASGTGAEAFFGQGTRLTVV.

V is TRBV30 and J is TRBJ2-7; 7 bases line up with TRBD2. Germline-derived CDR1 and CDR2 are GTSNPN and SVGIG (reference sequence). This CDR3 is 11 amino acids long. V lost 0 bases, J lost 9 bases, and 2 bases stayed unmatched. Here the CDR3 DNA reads TGTGCCTGGAGTGTACGGGAGGCGCAGTACTTC. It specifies CAWSVREAQYF.

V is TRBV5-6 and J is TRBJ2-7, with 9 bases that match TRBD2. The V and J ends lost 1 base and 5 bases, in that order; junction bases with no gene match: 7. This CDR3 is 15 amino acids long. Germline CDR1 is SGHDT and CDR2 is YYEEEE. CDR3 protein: CASSLFGLASHEQYF. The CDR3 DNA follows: TGTGCCAGCAGCTTGTTCGGACTAGCGTCGCACGAGCAGTACTTC.

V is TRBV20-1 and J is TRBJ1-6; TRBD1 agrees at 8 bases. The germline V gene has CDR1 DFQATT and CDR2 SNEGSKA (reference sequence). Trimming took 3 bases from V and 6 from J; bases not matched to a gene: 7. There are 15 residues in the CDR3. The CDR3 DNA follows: TGCAGTGCTAGTAGTCGGACAGGGAGTAATTCACCCCTCCACTTT. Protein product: CSASSRTGSNSPLHF.

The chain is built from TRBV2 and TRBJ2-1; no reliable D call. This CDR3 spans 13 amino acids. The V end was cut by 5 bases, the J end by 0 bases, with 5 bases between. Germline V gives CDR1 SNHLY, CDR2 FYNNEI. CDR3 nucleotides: TGTGCCAGCAGTTACAGCTCCTACAATGAGCAGTTCTTC. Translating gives CASSYSSYNEQFF. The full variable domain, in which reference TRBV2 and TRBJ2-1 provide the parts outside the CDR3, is EPEVTQTPSHQVTQMGQEVILRCVPISNHLYFYWYRQILGQKVEFLVSFYNNEISEKSEIFDDQFSVERPDGSNFTLKIRSTKLEDSAMYFCASSYSSYNEQFFGPGTRLTVL.

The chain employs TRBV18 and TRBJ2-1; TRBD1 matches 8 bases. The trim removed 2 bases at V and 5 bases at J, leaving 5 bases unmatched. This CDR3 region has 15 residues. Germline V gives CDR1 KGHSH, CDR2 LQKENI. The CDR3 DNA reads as TGTGCCAGCTCACCAGGACAGGGCCCCCACAATGAGCAGTTCTTC. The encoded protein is CASSPGQGPHNEQFF. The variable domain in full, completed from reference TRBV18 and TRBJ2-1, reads NAGVMQNPRHLVRRRGQEARLRCSPMKGHSHVYWYRQLPEEGLKFMVYLQKENIIDESGMPKERFSAEFPKEGPSILRIQQVVRGDSAAYFCASSPGQGPHNEQFFGPGTRLTVL.

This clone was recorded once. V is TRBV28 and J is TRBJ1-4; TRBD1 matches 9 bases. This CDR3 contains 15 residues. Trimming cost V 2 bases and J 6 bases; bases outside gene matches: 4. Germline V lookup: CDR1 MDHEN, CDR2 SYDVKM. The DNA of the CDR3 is TGTGCCAGCAGTTTAAAGACAGGGGGTTATGAAAAACTGTTTTTT. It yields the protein CASSLKTGGYEKLFF.

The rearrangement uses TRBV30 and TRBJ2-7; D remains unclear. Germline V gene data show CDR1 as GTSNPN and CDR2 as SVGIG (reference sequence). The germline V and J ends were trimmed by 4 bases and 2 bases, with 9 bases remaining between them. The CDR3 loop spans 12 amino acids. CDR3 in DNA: TGTGCCTGGATTACAGAAGCCTACGAGCAGTACTTC. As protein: CAWITEAYEQYF.

CDR3 DNA sequence: TGTGCCAGCAGTTACGCCCGTAGCGGGAGGGGGGCCTACGAGCAGTACTTC. Translation gives CASSYARSGRGAYEQYF. V usage is TRBV28 and J usage is TRBJ2-7; TRBD2 agrees at 11 bases. V lost 4 bases, J lost 2 bases, and 10 bases stayed unmatched. Germline V gives CDR1 MDHEN, CDR2 SYDVKM. This CDR3 has 17 amino acids.

The CDR3 region has the DNA TGCGCCAGCAGCTTGGCGGACACTGGCTACACCTTC. It is translated as CASSLADTGYTF. This chain links TRBV5-1 with TRBJ1-2, with D maybe TRBD1 (5 bases). Germline-derived CDR1 and CDR2 are SGHRS and YFSETQ. The germline V and J ends were trimmed by 0 bases and 7 bases, with 7 bases remaining between them. CDR3 length: 12 residues.

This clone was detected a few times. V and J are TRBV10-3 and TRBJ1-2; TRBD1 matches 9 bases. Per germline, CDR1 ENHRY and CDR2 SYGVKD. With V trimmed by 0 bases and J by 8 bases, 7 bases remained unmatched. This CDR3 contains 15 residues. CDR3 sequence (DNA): TGTGCCATCAGTGAGTCCTCACAGGGGGCTAGCGGCTACACCTTC. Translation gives CAISESSQGASGYTF.